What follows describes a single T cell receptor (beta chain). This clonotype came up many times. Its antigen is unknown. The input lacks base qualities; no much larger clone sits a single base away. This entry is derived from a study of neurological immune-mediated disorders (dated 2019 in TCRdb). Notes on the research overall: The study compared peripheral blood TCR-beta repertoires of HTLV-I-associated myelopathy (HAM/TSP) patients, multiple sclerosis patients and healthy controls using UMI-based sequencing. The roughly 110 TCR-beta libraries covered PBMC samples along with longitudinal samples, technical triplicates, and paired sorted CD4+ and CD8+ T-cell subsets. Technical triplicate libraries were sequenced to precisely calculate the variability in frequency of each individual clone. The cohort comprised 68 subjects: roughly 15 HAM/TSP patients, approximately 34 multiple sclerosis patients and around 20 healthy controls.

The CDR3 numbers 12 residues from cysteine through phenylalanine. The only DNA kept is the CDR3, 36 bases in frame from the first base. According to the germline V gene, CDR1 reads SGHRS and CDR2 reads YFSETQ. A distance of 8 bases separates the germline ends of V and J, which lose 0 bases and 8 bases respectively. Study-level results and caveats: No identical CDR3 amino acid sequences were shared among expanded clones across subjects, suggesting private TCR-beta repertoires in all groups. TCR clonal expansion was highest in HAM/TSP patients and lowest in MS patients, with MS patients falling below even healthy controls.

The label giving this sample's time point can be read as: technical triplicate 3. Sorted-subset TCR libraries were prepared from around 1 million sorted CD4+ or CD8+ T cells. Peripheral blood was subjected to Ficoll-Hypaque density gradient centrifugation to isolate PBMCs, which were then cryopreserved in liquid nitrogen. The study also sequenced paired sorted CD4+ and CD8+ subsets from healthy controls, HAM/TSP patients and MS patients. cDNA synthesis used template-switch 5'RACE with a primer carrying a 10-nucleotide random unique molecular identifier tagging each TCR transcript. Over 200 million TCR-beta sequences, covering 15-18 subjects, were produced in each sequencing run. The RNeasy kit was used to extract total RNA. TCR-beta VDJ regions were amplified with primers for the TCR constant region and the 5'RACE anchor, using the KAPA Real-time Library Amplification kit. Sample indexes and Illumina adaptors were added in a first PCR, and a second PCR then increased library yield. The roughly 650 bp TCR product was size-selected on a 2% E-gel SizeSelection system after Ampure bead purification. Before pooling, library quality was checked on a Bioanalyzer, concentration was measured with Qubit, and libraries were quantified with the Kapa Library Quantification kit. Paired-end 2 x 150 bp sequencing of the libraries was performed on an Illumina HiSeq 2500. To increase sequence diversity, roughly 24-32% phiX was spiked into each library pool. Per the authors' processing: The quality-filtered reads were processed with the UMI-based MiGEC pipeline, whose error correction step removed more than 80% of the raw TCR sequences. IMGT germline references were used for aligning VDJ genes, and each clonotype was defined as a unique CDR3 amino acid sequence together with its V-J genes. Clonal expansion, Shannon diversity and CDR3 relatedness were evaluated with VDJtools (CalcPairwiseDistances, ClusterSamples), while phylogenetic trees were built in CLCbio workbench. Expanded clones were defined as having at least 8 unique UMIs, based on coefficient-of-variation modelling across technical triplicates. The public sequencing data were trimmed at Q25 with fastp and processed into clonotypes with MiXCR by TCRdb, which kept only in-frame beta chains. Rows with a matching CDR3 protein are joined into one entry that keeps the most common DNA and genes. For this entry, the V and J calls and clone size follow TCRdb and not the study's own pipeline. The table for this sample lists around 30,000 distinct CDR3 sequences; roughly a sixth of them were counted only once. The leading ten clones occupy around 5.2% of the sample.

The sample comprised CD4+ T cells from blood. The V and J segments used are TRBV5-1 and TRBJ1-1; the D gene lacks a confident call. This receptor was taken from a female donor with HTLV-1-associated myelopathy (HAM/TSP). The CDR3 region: CASSLVRVEAFF. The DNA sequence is TGCGCCAGCAGCTTGGTTCGGGTGGAAGCTTTCTTT.